Below are 3 T cell receptor beta chains sequenced from a single sample in a study of STAT5B mutations in CD4+ large granular lymphocyte leukemia. Profiled with immunoSEQ multiplex PCR; TCRdb holds only in-frame clones, not every one. The table records around 29,000 clones, roughly 80% of them present only once. Sample: CD4+ T cells from blood buffy coats. The receptors come from a human donor in good health.

V gene TRBV7-9 combines with J gene TRBJ1-4, with a weak D call TRBD1 (6 bases). The CDR3 is 15 residues long. Germline V gene data show CDR1 as SEHNR and CDR2 as FQNEAQ (reference sequence). V lost 5 bases and J 10 bases, leaving 20 bases between the germline ends. CDR3 amino acids: CASSRTPGGAGKLFF. CDR3 nucleotides: TGTGCCAGCAGCCGAACTCCGGGGGGGGCGGGAAAACTGTTTTTT.

This sequence joins TRBV10-3 and TRBJ2-6; 9 bases fit TRBD1. CDR3 size: 19 residues. Germline CDR1 ENHRY, CDR2 SYGVKD. V dropped 5 bases and J dropped 3; count of bases not matched to a gene: 14. CDR3: CAISIPGQGEGGGANVLTF. The CDR3 DNA follows: TGTGCCATCAGTATACCGGGACAGGGAGAGGGCGGTGGGGCCAACGTCCTGACTTTC.

The J gene is TRBJ2-7, the V gene TRBV5-4; no definite D call. V lost 2 bases and J 4 bases, leaving 4 bases between the germline ends. The CDR3 loop spans 11 amino acids. From germline, CDR1 is SGHNT and CDR2 YYREEE (reference sequence). The CDR3 region is CASSFSYEQYF. For the CDR3, the DNA is TGTGCCAGCAGCTTCAGTTACGAGCAGTACTTC. The whole variable domain, filled in from reference TRBV5-4 and TRBJ2-7, reads ETGVTQSPTHLIKTRGQQVTLRCSSQSGHNTVSWYQQALGQGPQFIFQYYREEENGRGNFPPRFSGLQFPNYSSELNVNALELDDSALYLCASSFSYEQYFGPGTRLTVT.